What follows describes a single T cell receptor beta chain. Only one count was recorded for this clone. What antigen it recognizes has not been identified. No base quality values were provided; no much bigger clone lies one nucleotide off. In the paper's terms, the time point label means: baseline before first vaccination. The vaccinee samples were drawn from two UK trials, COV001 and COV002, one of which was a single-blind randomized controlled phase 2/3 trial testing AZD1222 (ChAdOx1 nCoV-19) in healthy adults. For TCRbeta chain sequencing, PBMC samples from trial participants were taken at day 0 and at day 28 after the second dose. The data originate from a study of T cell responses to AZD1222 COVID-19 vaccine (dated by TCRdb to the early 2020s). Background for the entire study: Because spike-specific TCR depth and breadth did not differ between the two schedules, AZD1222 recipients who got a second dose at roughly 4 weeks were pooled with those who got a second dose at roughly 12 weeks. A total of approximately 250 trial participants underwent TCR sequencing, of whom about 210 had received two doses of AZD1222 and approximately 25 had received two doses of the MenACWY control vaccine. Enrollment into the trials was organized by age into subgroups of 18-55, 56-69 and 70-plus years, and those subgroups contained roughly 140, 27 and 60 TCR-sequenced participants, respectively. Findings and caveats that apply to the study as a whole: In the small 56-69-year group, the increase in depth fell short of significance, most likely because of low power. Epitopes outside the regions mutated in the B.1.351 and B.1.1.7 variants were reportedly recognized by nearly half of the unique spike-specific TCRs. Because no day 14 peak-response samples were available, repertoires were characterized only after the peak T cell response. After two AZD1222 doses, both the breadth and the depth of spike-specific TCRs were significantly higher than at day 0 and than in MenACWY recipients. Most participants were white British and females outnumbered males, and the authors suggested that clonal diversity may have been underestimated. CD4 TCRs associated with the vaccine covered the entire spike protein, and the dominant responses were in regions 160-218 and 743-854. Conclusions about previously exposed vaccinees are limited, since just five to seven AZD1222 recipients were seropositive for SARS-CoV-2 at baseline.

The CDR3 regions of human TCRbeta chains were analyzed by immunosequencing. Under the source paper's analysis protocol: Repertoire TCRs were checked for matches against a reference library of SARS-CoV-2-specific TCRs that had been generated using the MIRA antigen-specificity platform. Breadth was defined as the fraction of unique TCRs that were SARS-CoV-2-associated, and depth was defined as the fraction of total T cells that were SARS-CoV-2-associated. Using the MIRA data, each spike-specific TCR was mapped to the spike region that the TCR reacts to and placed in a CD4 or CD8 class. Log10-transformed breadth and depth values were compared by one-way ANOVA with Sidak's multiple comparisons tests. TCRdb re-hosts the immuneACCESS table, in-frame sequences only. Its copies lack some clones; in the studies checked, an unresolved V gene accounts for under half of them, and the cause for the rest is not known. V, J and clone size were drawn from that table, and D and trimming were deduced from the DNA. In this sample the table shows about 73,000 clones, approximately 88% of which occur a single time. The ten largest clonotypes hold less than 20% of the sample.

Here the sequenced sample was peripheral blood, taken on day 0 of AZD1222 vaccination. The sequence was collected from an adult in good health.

The DNA sequence follows: TGTGCCAGCTCACCAGGGGTTTCTAGCACAGATACGCAGTATTTT. The translation is CASSPGVSSTDTQYF. The rearrangement combines TRBV18 with TRBJ2-3, with no D gene named confidently. From a lookup of the germline V gene, CDR1 and CDR2 are KGHSH and LQKENI. V gives up 2 bases and J gives up 0 bases, and the segment between their germline ends measures 9 bases. The CDR3 covers 15 residues, taking in both the cysteine and the phenylalanine. The retained sequence is limited to the CDR3, 45 bases, with the frame set at the first base.